This T cell receptor beta chain stems from a study of neoadjuvant nivolumab and ipilimumab in lung cancer. Study outcomes and limitations: Higher pretherapy blood TCR richness went with higher resected-tumor richness.

A note on this clone: Its antigen is as yet unknown.

Repertoires were generated with immunoSEQ multiplex PCR, while TCRdb's copy carries only in-frame clones and drops some. The sample consists of 6,200 or so clones, 65% of them appearing once. Here the sequenced sample was tumor tissue, taken after neoadjuvant nivolumab, alone or with ipilimumab, at or shortly before surgery. This clonotype originated in an adult with non-small cell lung cancer.

The CDR3 sequence is CASSPLAVSTDTQYF. The CDR3 coding sequence is TGTGCCAGCTCACCACTAGCGGTTAGCACAGATACGCAGTATTTT. The V call is TRBV18, the J call TRBJ2-3, with TRBD2 as a possible D gene (6 bases). This CDR3 has 15 amino acids. The germline CDR1 and CDR2 sequences are KGHSH and LQKENI. Between the trimmed V and J ends, which lost 1 base and 0 bases, there was a span of 8 bases.